The 15 T cell receptor beta chains in this list originate from one sample, sequenced in a study of T cell responses to AZD1222 COVID-19 vaccine. Some clones are missing from TCRdb's copy, which holds only in-frame ones; the method was immunoSEQ multiplex PCR. The table includes roughly 85,000 clones, approximately 86% detected once. The sequenced sample was peripheral blood, obtained on day 0 of MenACWY control vaccination. The receptors come from an adult in good health.

Regarding this clone: The junction departs from germline at one end; a sequencing error may be responsible. The chain couples TRBV7-7 to TRBJ2-1; the D is unclear. Per the germline V gene, CDR1 is SSHAT and CDR2 is FNYEAQ (reference sequence). CDR3 length equals 13 residues. The CDR3, as DNA: TGTGCTAGCAGCTTAAGCCCGAACAATGAGCAGTTCTTC. Its translation: CASSLSPNNEQFF.

The chain combines TRBV28 with TRBJ1-3; no clear D. The CDR3 covers 13 residues. V lost 1 base and J 6 bases, leaving 7 bases between the germline ends. CDR1 is MDHEN, CDR2 SYDVKM, per germline. The CDR3 reads CASSLLAANTIYF. CDR3 DNA sequence: TGTGCCAGCAGTTTATTGGCGGCAAACACCATATATTTT.

The chain employs TRBV7-9 and TRBJ2-1; 8 bases map to TRBD2. J was trimmed by 8 bases and V by 4 bases; bases with no gene match: 10. Per germline, CDR1 SEHNR and CDR2 FQNEAQ (reference sequence). The CDR3 extends over 15 amino acids. DNA of the CDR3: TGTGCCAGCAGCTCCCTTGGGACTAGTTGGCATGAGCAGTTCTTC. It is translated as CASSSLGTSWHEQFF.

V and J are TRBV12-3 or TRBV12-4 and TRBJ1-5; no definite D call. The CDR3 extends over 12 amino acids. V was cut by 4 bases and J by 5 bases, with 6 bases left in between. The CDR3 loop reads CASSYQYQPQHF. The DNA of the CDR3 is TGTGCCAGCAGTTACCAATATCAGCCCCAGCATTTT.

The CDR3 reads CSVERGSYNEQFF. The CDR3 DNA follows: TGCAGCGTTGAAAGGGGCTCCTACAATGAGCAGTTCTTC. The chain couples TRBV29-1 to TRBJ2-1, with D possibly being TRBD1 (5 bases). The germline CDR1 and CDR2 sequences are SQVTM and ANQGSEA. The CDR3 runs to 13 residues. V lost 2 bases and J 0 bases, leaving 5 bases between the germline ends.

This sequence joins TRBV4-2 and TRBJ2-1, with 9 bases that match TRBD2. The length of the CDR3 is 16 residues. V dropped 0 bases and J dropped 5; count of bases not matched to a gene: 5. Germline V lookup: CDR1 LGHNA, CDR2 YNFKEQ. CDR3 in DNA: TGTGCCAGCAGCCAAGATGCAGGACTAGCGAACAATGAGCAGTTCTTC. Its protein is CASSQDAGLANNEQFF.

This clone is a singleton in its sample. V gene TRBV4-1 combines with J gene TRBJ2-7; D perhaps matches TRBD2 (5 bases). V was trimmed by 4 bases and J by 3 bases, leaving 13 bases between them. This CDR3 comprises 14 residues. In germline, CDR1 is MGHRA, CDR2 YSYEKL. CDR3 loop: CASSPQPGNYEQYF. DNA of the CDR3: TGCGCCAGCAGCCCGCAACCGGGGAACTACGAGCAGTACTTC.

This sequence joins TRBV6-2 or TRBV6-3 and TRBJ1-1, with a weak D call TRBD1 (6 bases). Germline CDR1 and CDR2: MNHEY and SVGEGT. CDR3 length equals 15 residues. V lost 0 bases to trimming and J lost 4 bases, with 12 bases between them. CDR3 nucleotides: TGTGCCAGCAGTTACTCTCAGGGGTTTGGCACTGAAGCTTTCTTT. It translates to CASSYSQGFGTEAFF.

With respect to this clone: The sample carries other DNA sequences with the same CDR3. This chain uses TRBV5-4 with TRBJ2-1; 7 bases agree with TRBD2. V shed 0 bases, J shed 0 bases, and the junction held 0 bases outside the gene matches. The CDR3 has 15 residues. From germline, CDR1 is SGHNT and CDR2 YYREEE (reference sequence). The CDR3 sequence is CASSLGGGSYNEQFF. In DNA, the CDR3 is TGTGCCAGCAGCTTGGGGGGGGGCTCCTACAATGAGCAGTTCTTC.

This clone was detected only once. The chain has TRBV4-1 and TRBJ1-1; D call uncertain. This CDR3 region has 14 residues. V dropped 3 bases and J dropped 2 bases, with 10 bases sitting between them. From germline, CDR1 is MGHRA and CDR2 YSYEKL. The CDR3 reads CASSHSLLNTEAFF. CDR3 nucleotide sequence: TGCGCCAGCAGCCACAGCCTCCTAAACACTGAAGCTTTCTTT.

This chain links TRBV4-1 with TRBJ1-3; D remains ambiguous. V gave up 6 bases and J gave up 0 bases, with 9 bases separating them. Germline CDR1 MGHRA, CDR2 YSYEKL. This CDR3 comprises 14 residues. CDR3 sequence reads: CASSLQNSGNTIYF. Here the CDR3 DNA reads TGCGCCAGCAGTCTACAGAACTCTGGAAACACCATATATTTT.

The rearrangement joins TRBV28 to TRBJ1-5; D is ambiguous. Trimming took 2 bases from V and 0 from J, leaving 11 bases between them. Germline loops: CDR1 MDHEN, CDR2 SYDVKM. This CDR3 spans 16 amino acids. CDR3 protein: CASSLRRRPSNQPQHF. In nucleotides, the CDR3 is TGTGCCAGCAGTTTAAGGCGGCGTCCTAGCAATCAGCCCCAGCATTTT.

The gene calls are TRBV7-9 and TRBJ2-1, with D tentatively TRBD2 (5 bases). Per the germline V gene, CDR1 is SEHNR and CDR2 is FQNEAQ (reference sequence). The V and J ends lost 5 bases and 2 bases respectively, with 10 bases between them. The length of the CDR3 is 14 residues. The CDR3 DNA is TGTGCCAGCAGCCAAGGAGCGGCCTACAATGAGCAGTTCTTC. The encoded protein is CASSQGAAYNEQFF.

This clone has a single count. The rearrangement links TRBV20-1 to TRBJ1-2; tentatively, D is TRBD1 (5 bases). Germline V gene data show CDR1 as DFQATT and CDR2 as SNEGSKA (reference sequence). V lost 3 bases and J 6 bases, leaving 5 bases between the germline ends. This CDR3 region has 10 residues. CDR3 sequence reads: CSASRDGYTF. The CDR3 coding sequence is TGCAGTGCTAGCAGGGATGGCTACACCTTC.

The table lists this clone with a few counts. The genes are TRBV7-9 and TRBJ1-1; no reliable D call. The CDR3 length is 14 residues. Germline V gene lookup returns CDR1 SEHNR and CDR2 FQNEAQ (reference sequence). V lost 6 bases and J 4 bases, leaving 15 bases between the germline ends. CDR3 sequence reads: CASSLGGGPTEAFF. The CDR3 DNA sequence: TGTGCCAGCAGTCTGGGCGGAGGGCCCACTGAAGCTTTCTTT. Full variable domain (rest looked up from reference TRBV7-9 and TRBJ1-1): DTGVSQNPRHKITKRGQNVTFRCDPISEHNRLYWYRQTLGQGPEFLTYFQNEAQLEKSRLLSDRFSAERPKGSFSTLEIQRTEQGDSAMYLCASSLGGGPTEAFFGQGTRLTVV.